Sequencing of this T cell receptor (beta chain) was carried out in a study of beta chain features in type 1 diabetes (dated by TCRdb to 2017 to 2018). In the study overall: No differences in mean age, gender distribution, total cell number or subset yield were found between patients and healthy donors. Across all samples, about 110 million sorted cells were examined, and cell number per subset correlated strongly with RNA yield. In the study, recently diagnosed type 1 diabetes patients and matched healthy donors were compared on the TCRB repertoires of their sorted circulating CD4+ T cell subsets. Whereas all 30 or so donors provided naive and central memory subsets, regulatory and stem cell-like memory subsets were isolated from just 8 patients and about 8 healthy donors. The study at large found these results: Because the HLA sub-analyses included only small numbers of individuals, any influence of HLA type on TCRB rearrangement was left unresolved. Because cDNA was sequenced instead of genomic DNA, highly expressing activated cells could be over-represented, though the groups showed no difference in activation or CD3 levels. Patients with type 1 diabetes made fewer insertions and deleted more nucleotides at VDJ recombination sites, implying thymic rearrangement abnormalities. PCR might favor shorter templates, but patient and control samples were amplified and corrected together, so any skew would affect both groups equally. In all four CD4+ subsets, TCRB CDR3 length was moderately but significantly shorter in type 1 diabetes patients. Naive, central memory and regulatory TCRB repertoires appeared more similar among patients than among healthy donors.

From each donor, a single peripheral blood sample of about 110 mL on average was drawn into heparinised tubes. Using a panel that included CD45RO, CCR7, CD25, CD127, CD95 and CD27, naive, central memory, regulatory and stem cell-like memory CD4+ T cells were sorted on a BD FACSAria II. Purity was above 95% for every sorted population. PBMCs were isolated right away by Lymphoprep density gradient centrifugation and were stained directly, without culture. So that batch effects would be minimized, each experiment stained and sorted samples in pairs, pairing one healthy donor with one patient. CDR1 SGHAT and CDR2 FQNNGV are derived from the germline V gene. The CDR3 sequence holds 13 residues, the cysteine and phenylalanine included. This entry keeps only the CDR3 DNA: 39 bases, framed from base 1. Trimming removed 2 bases from V and 5 bases from J, leaving 7 bases between the germline ends. The entire amount of isolated RNA was reverse transcribed using the High Capacity cDNA Reverse Transcription Kit, so the sequenced TCRB transcripts were expressed ones. Naive, central memory and regulatory T cell samples underwent deep immunoSEQ sequencing, averaging about 3.57 million total reads per sample. Sorted cells were lysed in RLT buffer, and RNA was extracted using DNase-treated RNeasy Micro or Mini kits according to cell number. Each cell subset was processed on its own to prevent cross-contamination, while patient and healthy donor samples were processed together. The immunoSEQ multiplex PCR was used to amplify TCRB sequences from cDNA, yielding 87-bp fragments that span the CDR3 region. Sequencing of the amplicons was done on the Illumina HiSeq platform. Regarding the original processing steps: PCR bias was computationally corrected using synthetic template baselines, reads within Hamming distance 2 were collapsed, and singletons that could not be merged were discarded. Reads were aligned to IMGT to assign V, D and J genes, CDR3 length, and insertions or deletions at six rearrangement sites. Within each subset, clonotype counts were normalized to sorted cell number, and only after that were true diversity and Gini coefficients computed with the tcR R package. The overlap coefficient, calculated on TCRB nucleotide sequences, was used to quantify repertoire sharing. Out-of-frame TCRB sequences from naive cells were analyzed as a proxy for the pre-selection repertoire. TCRdb limited this immuneACCESS table to in-frame rearrangements with V and J called. A share of clones is missing; checked studies link under half to unresolved V genes, and the rest is unexplained. V and J calls and clone size are copied from that table; D and trimming were computed from the DNA. The sample yields about 410,000 clones; approximately 15% were counted once. The top ten hold roughly 0.04% of the sample.

This clone was counted only a few times. Its antigen remains unidentified. Base quality data are lacking; no much larger clone is found one base away. Sequencing input: naive CD4+ T cells from blood. The label giving this sample's cell subset or site can be read as: true naive CD4+ T cells. Here the chain combines TRBV11-2 and TRBJ2-1; the D segment cannot be called with confidence. This clonotype was sampled from a man aged 25-40 years in good health. In nucleotide form, the sequence is TGTGCCAGCAGCTTAAATCCAAACAATGAGCAGTTCTTC. It is translated as CASSLNPNNEQFF.